These 4 T cell receptor beta chains share one sample of origin, sequenced in a study of blood T cell repertoires in COVID-19. Sequencing used immunoSEQ multiplex PCR; TCRdb keeps in-frame clones, though not all of them. The profile shows about 130,000 clones, more than 75% of them singletons. Sequenced input: peripheral blood. These receptor sequences come from a woman in her 70s with COVID-19, enrolled during active disease.

This clone was found a few times. V and J are TRBV7-9 and TRBJ1-2; 10 nucleotides match TRBD1. Germline CDR1 is SEHNR and CDR2 is FQNEAQ (reference sequence). There are 17 residues in the CDR3. The V gene end was trimmed by 1 base and the J gene end by 2 bases; junction bases not matched to a gene: 7. The CDR3 loop is CASSLVRGTGVNYGYTF. The CDR3 DNA reads as TGTGCCAGCAGCTTAGTTAGGGGGACAGGGGTAAACTATGGCTACACCTTC.

The rearrangement joins TRBV7-2 to TRBJ2-3, with TRBD2 matching over 7 bases. Germline V gene data show CDR1 as SGHTA and CDR2 as FQGNSA. The V and J ends lost 5 bases and 4 bases, in that order; junction bases with no gene match: 12. This CDR3 spans 16 amino acids. CDR3 sequence (DNA): TGTGCCAGCAGCCCGTGGAGGGGCGGGAGTGCAGATACGCAGTATTTT. It encodes CASSPWRGGSADTQYF.

The chain carries TRBV6-5 and TRBJ1-5; tentative D call: TRBD1 (6 bases). The CDR3 is 15 residues long. Deletions cut 3 bases from V and 4 bases from J, with 13 bases between. Germline lookup yields CDR1 MNHEY and CDR2 SVGAGI. The CDR3 DNA reads as TGTGCCAGCAGTTATAACCGGGACAAAAATCAGCCCCAGCATTTT. Residues: CASSYNRDKNQPQHF.

The rearrangement links TRBV24-1 to TRBJ2-1, with D tentatively TRBD2 (5 bases). From germline, CDR1 is KGHDR and CDR2 SFDVKD. CDR3 length: 17 residues. V was clipped by 1 base and J by 4 bases, with 16 bases between them. CDR3 in amino acids: CATSDFHPGTGYNEQFF. CDR3 coding DNA: TGTGCCACCAGTGATTTTCACCCCGGAACGGGGTACAATGAGCAGTTCTTC.